This T cell receptor (beta chain) was documented in a study of T cells in Graves' hyperthyroidism and ophthalmopathy. RNA transcripts served as the template for amplifying TCR beta CDR3 regions. HTBI primers were employed in a first-round RT-PCR of the TCR CDR3. TCRdb independently ran MiXCR on the multiplex PCR reads; one entry per CDR3 protein. This table has around 260,000 distinct CDR3 sequences, less than 30% appearing once. Findings of the study overall: Researchers found most expanded thyroid clonotypes above 0.001 in blood as well.

V gave up 0 bases and J gave up 10 bases, with 9 bases separating them. The CDR3 extends over 12 amino acids. This clonotype was counted many times. What it binds is unknown. Sampled blood dates from first hyperthyroidism diagnosis, and it precedes any ophthalmopathy symptoms. This receptor was taken from a middle-aged man with Graves' hyperthyroidism that later progressed to Graves' ophthalmopathy. This chain connects TRBV12-3 or TRBV12-4 to TRBJ1-2; unclear D gene. Sequencing was performed on blood. The chain's CDR3 is CASSLAGLPYTF. The CDR3 DNA reads TGTGCCAGCAGTTTAGCTGGCTTACCCTACACCTTC.